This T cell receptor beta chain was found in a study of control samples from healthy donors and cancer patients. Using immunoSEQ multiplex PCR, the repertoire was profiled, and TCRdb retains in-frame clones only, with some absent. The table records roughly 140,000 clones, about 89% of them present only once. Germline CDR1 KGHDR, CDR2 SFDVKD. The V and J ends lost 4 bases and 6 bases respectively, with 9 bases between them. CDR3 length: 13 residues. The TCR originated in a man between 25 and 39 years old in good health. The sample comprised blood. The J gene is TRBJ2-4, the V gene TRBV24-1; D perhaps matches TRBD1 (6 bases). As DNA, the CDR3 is TGTGCCACCAGTGACGGCAGGGGAAACATTCAGTACTTC. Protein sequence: CATSDGRGNIQYF.